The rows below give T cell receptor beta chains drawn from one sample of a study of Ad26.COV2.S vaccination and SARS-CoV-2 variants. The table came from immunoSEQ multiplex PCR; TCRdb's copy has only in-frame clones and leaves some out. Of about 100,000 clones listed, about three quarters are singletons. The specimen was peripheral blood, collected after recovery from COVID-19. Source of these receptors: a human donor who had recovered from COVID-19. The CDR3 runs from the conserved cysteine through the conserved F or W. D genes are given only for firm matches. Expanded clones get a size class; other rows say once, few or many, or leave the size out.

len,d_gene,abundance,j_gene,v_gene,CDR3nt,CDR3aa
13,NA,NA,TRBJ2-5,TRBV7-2,TGTGCCAGCAGCTTTGGGGGGCTCGAGACCCAGTACTTC,CASSFGGLETQYF
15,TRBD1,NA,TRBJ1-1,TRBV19,TGTGCCAGTAGTTCCAAGCCCGGGACAGGGGCTGAAGCTTTCTTT,CASSSKPGTGAEAFF
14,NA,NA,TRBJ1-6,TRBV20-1,TGCAGTGCTAGTCCTCCAGGGGTGGATTCACCCCTCCACTTT,CSASPPGVDSPLHF
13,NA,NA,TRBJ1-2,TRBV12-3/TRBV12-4,TGTGCCAGCAGCTTCACAGGAGGCTATGGCTACACCTTC,CASSFTGGYGYTF
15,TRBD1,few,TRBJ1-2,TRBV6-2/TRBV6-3,TGTGCCAGCAGTTATAGTCAGGGGGCGTTGGATGGCTACACCTTC,CASSYSQGALDGYTF
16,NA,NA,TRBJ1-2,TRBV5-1,TGCGCCAGCAGCTCGGGACCCGGTGCGACTAACTATGGCTACACCTTC,CASSSGPGATNYGYTF
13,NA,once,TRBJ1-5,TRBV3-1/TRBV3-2,TGTGCCAGCAGCCAAGATGTAAATCAGCCCCAGCATTTT,CASSQDVNQPQHF
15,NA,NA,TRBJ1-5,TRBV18,TGTGCCAGCTCGCCTCAGGACAGCCCCAATCAGCCCCAGCATTTT,CASSPQDSPNQPQHF
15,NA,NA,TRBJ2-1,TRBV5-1,TGCGCCAGCAGCCTATGGGCTGTGGGAAACAATGAGCAGTTCTTC,CASSLWAVGNNEQFF
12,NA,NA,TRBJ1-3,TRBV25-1,TGTGCCAGCAGGGACGACACAAACACCATATATTTT,CASRDDTNTIYF
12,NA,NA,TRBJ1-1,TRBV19,TGTGCCAGTAGAGGAATGAACACTGAAGCTTTCTTT,CASRGMNTEAFF
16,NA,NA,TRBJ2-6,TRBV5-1,TGCGCCAGCAGCTTGGTGGGGGACTCTGGGGCCAACGTCCTGACTTTC,CASSLVGDSGANVLTF
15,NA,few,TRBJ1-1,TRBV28,TGTGCCAGCAGTTTAGGGAGGTTCCGGGTGGGGGCAGCTTTCTTT,CASSLGRFRVGAAFF
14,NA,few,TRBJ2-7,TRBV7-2,TGTGCCAGCAGCTTAGGCAGGGGACCCTACGAGCAGTACTTC,CASSLGRGPYEQYF
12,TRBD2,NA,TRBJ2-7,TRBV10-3,TGTGCCATCGGGACTAGGGACTACGAGCAGTACTTC,CAIGTRDYEQYF
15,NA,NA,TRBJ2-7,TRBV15,TGTGCCACCAGCAGAGATCGGGGCTCGGGCTACGAGCAGTACTTC,CATSRDRGSGYEQYF
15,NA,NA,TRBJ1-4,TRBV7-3,TGTGCCAGCGGGCCGGGGAATAGCCCTAATGAAAAACTGTTTTTT,CASGPGNSPNEKLFF
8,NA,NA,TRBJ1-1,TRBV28,TGTGCCAGCATTCAAGCTTTCTTT,CASIQAFF
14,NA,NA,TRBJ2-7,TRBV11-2,TGTGCCAGCAGCTTGAGCAGACAGTCCTACGAGCAGTACTTC,CASSLSRQSYEQYF
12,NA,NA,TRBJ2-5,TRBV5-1,TGCGCCAGCAGTATGGAGCAAGAGACCCAGTACTTC,CASSMEQETQYF
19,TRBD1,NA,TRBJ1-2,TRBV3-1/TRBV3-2,TGTGCCAGCAGCCAAGAAGGTGGGACAGGGGGGATCTGGGGCTATGGCTACACCTTC,CASSQEGGTGGIWGYGYTF
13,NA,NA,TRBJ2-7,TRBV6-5,TGTGCCAGCATCACAGGAGGGGCATACGAGCAGTACTTC,CASITGGAYEQYF
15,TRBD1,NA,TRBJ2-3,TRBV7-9,TGTGCCAGCAGCTGGGGACAGCTTAGCACAGATACGCAGTATTTT,CASSWGQLSTDTQYF
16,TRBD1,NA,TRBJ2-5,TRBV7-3,TGTGCCAGCAGCCGAGACAGGGGACACCGCCAAGAGACCCAGTACTTC,CASSRDRGHRQETQYF
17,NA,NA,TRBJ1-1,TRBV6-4,TGTGCCAGCAGTGACTCGGGCAGGCATCCGAGGAACACTGAAGCTTTCTTT,CASSDSGRHPRNTEAFF
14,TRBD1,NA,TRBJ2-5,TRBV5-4,TGTGCCAGCAGCTACACGGGACAGGGCGAGACCCAGTACTTC,CASSYTGQGETQYF
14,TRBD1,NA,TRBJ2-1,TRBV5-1,TGCGCCAGCAGCCCGTGGACAGGCCCCAATGAGCAGTTCTTC,CASSPWTGPNEQFF
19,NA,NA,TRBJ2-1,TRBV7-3,TGTGCCAGCAGCTTAACTTCTCGGGGTCCCCCGAGTGAATACAATGAGCAGTTCTTC,CASSLTSRGPPSEYNEQFF
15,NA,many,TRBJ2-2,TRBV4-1,TGCGCCAGCAGCCAAGAAATGAGGGGGTCCGGGGAGCTGTTTTTT,CASSQEMRGSGELFF
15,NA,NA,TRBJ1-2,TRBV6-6,TGTGCCAGCAGTTACCACGGGGGGAAGGACTATGGCTACACCTTC,CASSYHGGKDYGYTF
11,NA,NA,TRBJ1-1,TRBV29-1,TGCAGCGTTATACCGAACACTGAAGCTTTCTTT,CSVIPNTEAFF
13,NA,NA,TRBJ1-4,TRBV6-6,TGTGCCAGCGAGCTTCGGGCCGGTGAAAAACTGTTTTTT,CASELRAGEKLFF
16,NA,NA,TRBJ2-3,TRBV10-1,TGCGCCAGTGGGGAGAGCCTAGCCCGAGAAACAGATACGCAGTATTTT,CASGESLARETDTQYF
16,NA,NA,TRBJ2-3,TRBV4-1,TGCGCCAGCAGCCAAGATCCGGGGGAGCCCACAGATACGCAGTATTTT,CASSQDPGEPTDTQYF
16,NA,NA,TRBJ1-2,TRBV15,TGTGCCACCAGCAGAATGGACGTAGGCGGGGAGGGCGGCTACACCTTC,CATSRMDVGGEGGYTF
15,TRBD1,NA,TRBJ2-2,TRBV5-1,TGCGCCAGCAGCTCCGGGACAGGGAACACCGGGGAGCTGTTTTTT,CASSSGTGNTGELFF
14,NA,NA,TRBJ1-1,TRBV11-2,TGTGCCAGCAGTAGTTCGGGGGGTGCCACTGAAGCTTTCTTT,CASSSSGGATEAFF
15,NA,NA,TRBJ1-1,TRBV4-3,TGCGCCAGCAGCCAAGAACCAGGTATGAACACTGAAGCTTTCTTT,CASSQEPGMNTEAFF
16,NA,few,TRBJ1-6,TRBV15,TGTGCCACCAGCAGAGTACTCGGCCAGATCCCTTCACCCCTCCACTTT,CATSRVLGQIPSPLHF
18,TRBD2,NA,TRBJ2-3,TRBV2,TGTGCCAGTTCAACACCGAGGACTAGCGGGGGGTTCGCAGATACGCAGTATTTT,CASSTPRTSGGFADTQYF
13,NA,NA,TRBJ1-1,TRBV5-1,TGCGCCAGCAGCTTGGGGGCGAACACTGAAGCTTTCTTT,CASSLGANTEAFF
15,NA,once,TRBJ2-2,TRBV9,TGTGCCAGCAGCGAACTAGCAGGAAACACCGGGGAGCTGTTTTTT,CASSELAGNTGELFF
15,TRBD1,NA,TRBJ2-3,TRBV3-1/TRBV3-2,TGTGCCAGCAGTCAAAACAGGGGGCTCACAGATACGCAGTATTTT,CASSQNRGLTDTQYF
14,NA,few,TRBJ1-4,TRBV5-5,TGTGCCAGCAGCCGACCCACAACTAATGAAAAACTGTTTTTT,CASSRPTTNEKLFF
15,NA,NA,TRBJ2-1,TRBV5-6,TGTGCCAGCAGCTTGGCCTCAGGGGCCTACAATGAGCAGTTCTTC,CASSLASGAYNEQFF
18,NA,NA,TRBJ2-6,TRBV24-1,TGTGCCACCAGTGATTCGGACAGACAAAGCTCTGGGGCCAACGTCCTGACTTTC,CATSDSDRQSSGANVLTF
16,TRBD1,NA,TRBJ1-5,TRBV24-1,TGTGCCACCAGTGATAGCGGGACAGGGAATAATCAGCCCCAGCATTTT,CATSDSGTGNNQPQHF
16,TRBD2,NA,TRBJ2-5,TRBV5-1,TGCGCCAGCAGCCTAACTAGCGGGGGGTATCAAGAGACCCAGTACTTC,CASSLTSGGYQETQYF
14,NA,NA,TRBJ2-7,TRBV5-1,TGCGCCAGCAGCTTGGTCTCACTACCCCGCGAGCAGTACTTC,CASSLVSLPREQYF
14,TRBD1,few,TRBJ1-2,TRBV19,TGTGCCAGTAGTACGACGACAGGGATCTATGGCTACACCTTC,CASSTTTGIYGYTF
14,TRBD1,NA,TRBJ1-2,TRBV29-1,TGCAGCGTTGAAGGCGCGGGGACAGGGGATGGCTACACCTTC,CSVEGAGTGDGYTF
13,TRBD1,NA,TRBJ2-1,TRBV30,TGTGCCTGGACGAGCCTGCGGACAGGGCTGCAGTTCTTC,CAWTSLRTGLQFF
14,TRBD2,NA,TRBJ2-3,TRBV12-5,TGTGCTAGTGGTTTGAGGGTAGCGGGGGATACGCAGTATTTT,CASGLRVAGDTQYF
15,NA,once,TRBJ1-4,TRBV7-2,TGTGCCAGCAGCTTAGGAGGAACCGGAAAGGAAAAACTGTTTTTT,CASSLGGTGKEKLFF
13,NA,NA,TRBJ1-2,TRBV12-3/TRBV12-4,TGTGCCAGCAGCACTCAGGGAAAGGTTGGCTACACCTTC,CASSTQGKVGYTF